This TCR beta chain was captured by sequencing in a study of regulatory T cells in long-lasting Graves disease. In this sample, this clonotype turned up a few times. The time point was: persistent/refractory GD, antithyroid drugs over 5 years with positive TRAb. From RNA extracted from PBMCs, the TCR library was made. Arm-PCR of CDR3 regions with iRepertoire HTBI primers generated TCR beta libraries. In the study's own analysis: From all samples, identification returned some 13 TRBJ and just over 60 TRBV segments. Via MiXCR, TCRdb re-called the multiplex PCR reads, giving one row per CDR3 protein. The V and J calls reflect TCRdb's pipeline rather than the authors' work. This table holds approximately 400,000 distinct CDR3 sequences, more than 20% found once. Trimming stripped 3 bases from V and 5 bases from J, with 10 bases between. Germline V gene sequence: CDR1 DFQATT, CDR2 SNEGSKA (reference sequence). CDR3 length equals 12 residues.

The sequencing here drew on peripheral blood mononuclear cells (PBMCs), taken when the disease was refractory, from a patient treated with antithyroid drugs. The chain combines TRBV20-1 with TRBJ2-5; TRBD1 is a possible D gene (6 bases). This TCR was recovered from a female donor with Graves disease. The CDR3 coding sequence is TGCAGTGCTAGTTCAGGGGATGAGACCCAGTACTTC. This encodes CSASSGDETQYF.